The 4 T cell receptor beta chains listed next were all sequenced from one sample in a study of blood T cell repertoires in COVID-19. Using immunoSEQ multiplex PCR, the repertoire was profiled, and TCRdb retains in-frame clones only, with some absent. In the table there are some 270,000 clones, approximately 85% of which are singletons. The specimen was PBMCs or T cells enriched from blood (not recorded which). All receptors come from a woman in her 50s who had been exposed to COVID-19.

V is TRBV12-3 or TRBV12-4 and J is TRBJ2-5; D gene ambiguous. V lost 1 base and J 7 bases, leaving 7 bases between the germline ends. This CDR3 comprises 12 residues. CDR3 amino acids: CASSLGPSTQYF. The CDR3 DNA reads TGTGCCAGCAGTTTAGGGCCTTCGACCCAGTACTTC.

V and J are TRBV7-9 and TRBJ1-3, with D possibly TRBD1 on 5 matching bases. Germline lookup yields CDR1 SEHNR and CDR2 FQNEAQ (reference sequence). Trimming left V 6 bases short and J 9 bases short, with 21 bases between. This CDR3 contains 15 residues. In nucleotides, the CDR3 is TGTGCCAGCAGTTCCTATCGGGGGTCAGGGACCACCATATATTTT. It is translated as CASSSYRGSGTTIYF.

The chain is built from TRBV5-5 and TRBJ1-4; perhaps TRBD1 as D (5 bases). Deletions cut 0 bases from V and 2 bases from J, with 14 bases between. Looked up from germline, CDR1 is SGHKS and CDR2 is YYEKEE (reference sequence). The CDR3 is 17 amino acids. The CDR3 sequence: CASSLGWSGHTNEKLFF. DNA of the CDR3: TGTGCCAGCAGCTTGGGGTGGTCAGGGCACACTAATGAAAAACTGTTTTTT.

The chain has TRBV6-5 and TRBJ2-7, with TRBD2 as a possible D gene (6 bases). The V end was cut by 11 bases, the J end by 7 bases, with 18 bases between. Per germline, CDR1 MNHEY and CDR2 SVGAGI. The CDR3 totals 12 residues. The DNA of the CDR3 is TGTGCCTCCACCGGGGACTCTGATGAGCAGTACTTC. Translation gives CASTGDSDEQYF.